These 10 T cell receptor beta chains originate from one sample sequenced in a study of blood T cell repertoires in COVID-19. Some clones are missing from TCRdb's copy, which holds only in-frame ones; the method was immunoSEQ multiplex PCR. The sample includes approximately 93,000 clones, about 77% of them seen just once. Source material: peripheral blood. These receptors were collected from an elderly woman with acute or convalescent COVID-19.

This clone was seen ten or more times. V and J are TRBV4-3 and TRBJ2-1; TRBD2 agrees at 11 bases. From germline, CDR1 is LGHNA and CDR2 YSLEER. The CDR3 contains 18 residues. V lost 0 bases to trimming and J lost 9 bases; unmatched junction nucleotides: 13. Here the CDR3 reads CASSQEGPTSGGTGEQFF. Written as DNA, the CDR3 is TGCGCCAGCAGCCAAGAAGGCCCCACTAGCGGGGGAACGGGTGAGCAGTTCTTC.

This clone appeared a few times. The chain carries TRBV7-3 and TRBJ1-1; 9 bases line up with TRBD1. There are 15 residues in the CDR3. The germline CDR1 and CDR2 sequences are SGHTA and FQGTGA. Trimming at V came to 4 bases and at J to 7 bases, leaving 10 bases not matched to a gene. CDR3 residues: CASSSGGGQGVEAFF. The DNA for the CDR3 is TGTGCCAGCAGCTCCGGTGGGGGACAGGGAGTTGAAGCTTTCTTT. Filled out from reference TRBV7-3 and TRBJ1-1, the complete variable domain reads GAGVSQTPSNKVTEKGKYVELRCDPISGHTALYWYRQSLGQGPEFLIYFQGTGAADDSGLPNDRFFAVRPEGSVSTLKIQRTERGDSAVYLCASSSGGGQGVEAFFGQGTRLTVV.

This clone was detected once. The rearrangement uses TRBV7-9 and TRBJ2-3; a weak D match, TRBD2 (6 bases). The germline V gene has CDR1 SEHNR and CDR2 FQNEAQ (reference sequence). Trimming stripped 5 bases from V and 7 bases from J, with 10 bases between. The CDR3 is 12 amino acids. The CDR3 is CASSRGANTQYF. The CDR3 region has the DNA TGTGCCAGCAGCCGCGGGGCGAATACGCAGTATTTT.

This clone was seen only a few times. In DNA, the CDR3 is TGTGCCAGCAGCGGGACAGGGTACGAGCAGTACTTC. It encodes CASSGTGYEQYF. This chain joins TRBV2 and TRBJ2-7; 9 nucleotides match TRBD1. The CDR3 extends over 12 amino acids. Germline V gene sequence: CDR1 SNHLY, CDR2 FYNNEI. With V trimmed by 6 bases and J by 4 bases, 1 base remained unmatched.

V usage is TRBV7-2 and J usage is TRBJ1-1, with no clear D. Germline CDR1 is SGHTA and CDR2 is FQGNSA. The CDR3 has 13 amino acids. Trimming cost V 3 bases and J 1 base, with 6 bases left between them. The CDR3 DNA reads TGTGCCAGCAGCTTTCGGGAGAACACTGAAGCTTTCTTT. It codes for CASSFRENTEAFF.

This clone was observed a handful of times. The rearrangement joins TRBV11-3 to TRBJ2-1, with 9 bases identical to TRBD2. V shed 4 bases, J shed 7 bases, and the junction held 8 bases outside the gene matches. This CDR3 has 15 amino acids. CDR1 is SGHNT, CDR2 YENEEA, per germline. CDR3 residues: CASSWSSGTSNEQFF. Written as DNA, the CDR3 is TGTGCCAGCAGCTGGTCTAGCGGGACGTCTAATGAGCAGTTCTTC.

In its sample, this clone was seen once. This rearrangement joins TRBV6-5 to TRBJ1-1; D is possibly TRBD1 (6 bases). This CDR3 comprises 13 residues. Trimming cost V 0 bases and J 11 bases, with 13 bases left between them. From germline, CDR1 is MNHEY and CDR2 SVGAGI. The chain's CDR3 is CASSYSTGSAAFF. CDR3 coding DNA: TGTGCCAGCAGTTACTCGACAGGCTCAGCGGCTTTCTTT.

This chain joins TRBV6-5 and TRBJ2-2; no reliable D call. This CDR3 region has 14 residues. Per the germline V gene, CDR1 is MNHEY and CDR2 is SVGAGI. The V end was cut by 3 bases, the J end by 3 bases, with 8 bases between. The CDR3 is CASSYQGDTGELFF. CDR3 bases: TGTGCCAGCAGTTATCAAGGAGACACCGGGGAGCTGTTTTTT.

V gene TRBV18 combines with J gene TRBJ1-5; 7 bases fit TRBD1. Germline values: CDR1 KGHSH, CDR2 LQKENI. V shed 3 bases, J shed 7 bases, and the junction held 6 bases outside the gene matches. The CDR3 runs 14 residues. CDR3 region: CASSPQGGEQPQHF. The CDR3 DNA sequence: TGTGCCAGCTCACCGCAAGGGGGCGAGCAGCCCCAGCATTTT. Drawing the rest from reference TRBV18 and TRBJ1-5, the complete variable domain is NAGVMQNPRHLVRRRGQEARLRCSPMKGHSHVYWYRQLPEEGLKFMVYLQKENIIDESGMPKERFSAEFPKEGPSILRIQQVVRGDSAAYFCASSPQGGEQPQHFGDGTRLSIL.

The chain uses TRBV7-3 and TRBJ2-3, with 8 bases matching TRBD2. Per the germline V gene, CDR1 is SGHTA and CDR2 is FQGTGA. Losses at the gene ends were 3 bases for V and 6 bases for J; bases not matched to a gene: 2. The CDR3 is 13 residues long. The DNA for the CDR3 is TGTGCCAGCAGCTTTCTAGCGGGTGATACGCAGTATTTT. Translated, it gives CASSFLAGDTQYF.